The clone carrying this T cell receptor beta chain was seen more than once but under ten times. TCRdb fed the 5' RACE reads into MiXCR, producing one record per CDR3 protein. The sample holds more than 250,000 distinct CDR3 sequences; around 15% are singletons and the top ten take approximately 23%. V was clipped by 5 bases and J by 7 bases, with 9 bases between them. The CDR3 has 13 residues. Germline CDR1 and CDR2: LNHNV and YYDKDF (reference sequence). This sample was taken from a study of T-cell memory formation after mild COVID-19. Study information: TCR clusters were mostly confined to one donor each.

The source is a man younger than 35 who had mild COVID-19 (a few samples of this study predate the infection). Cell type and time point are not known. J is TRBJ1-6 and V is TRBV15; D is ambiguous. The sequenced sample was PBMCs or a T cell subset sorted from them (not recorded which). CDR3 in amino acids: CATSARVNSPLHF. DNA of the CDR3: TGTGCCACCAGCGCTAGGGTGAATTCACCCCTCCACTTT.